Below, 9 T cell receptor beta chains from the same sample are listed, as sequenced in a study of blood T cell repertoires in COVID-19. Some clones are missing from TCRdb's copy, which holds only in-frame ones; the method was immunoSEQ multiplex PCR. The sample carries 250,000 to 300,000 clones, around 85% recorded once. The sequencing input was PBMCs or T cells enriched from blood (not recorded which). The source of these receptors is a woman aged 45-60 years who had recovered from COVID-19.

This sequence joins TRBV28 and TRBJ1-5, with TRBD1 identical over 8 bases. The CDR3 covers 12 residues. The V segment lost 8 bases and the J segment 9 bases; nucleotides outside the gene matches: 6. Germline loops: CDR1 MDHEN, CDR2 SYDVKM. In nucleotides, the CDR3 is TGTGCCAGCTGGACAGGGTCGTCGCCCCAGCATTTT. As protein: CASWTGSSPQHF. The whole variable domain, filled in from reference TRBV28 and TRBJ1-5, reads DVKVTQSSRYLVKRTGEKVFLECVQDMDHENMFWYRQDPGLGLRLIYFSYDVKMKEKGDIPEGYSVSREKKERFSLILESASTNQTSMYLCASWTGSSPQHFGDGTRLSIL.

The chain couples TRBV28 to TRBJ1-2, with 9 nucleotides matching TRBD1. The germline gives CDR1 MDHEN, CDR2 SYDVKM. With V trimmed by 5 bases and J by 6 bases, 4 bases remained unmatched. This CDR3 comprises 13 residues. The CDR3 protein is CASSTGGWDGYTF. CDR3 sequence (DNA): TGTGCCAGCAGTACAGGGGGCTGGGATGGCTACACCTTC.

Regarding this clone: Relative to the germline gene, one junction end is altered; a read error may explain this. The sample has other DNA sequences that encode this CDR3 too. This sequence joins TRBV9 and TRBJ1-3; D gene unclear. CDR1 is SGDLS, CDR2 YYNGEE, per germline. CDR3 length: 14 amino acids. The CDR3 region has the DNA TGTGCCAGCAGTGTAGGCAGCTCTGGAAACACCATATATTTT. Its protein is CASSVGSSGNTIYF.

V is TRBV12-5 and J is TRBJ1-1; 8 nucleotides agree with TRBD1. With 3 bases clipped from V and 8 bases from J, the junction kept 8 bases outside the gene matches. The CDR3 covers 14 residues. Germline V lookup: CDR1 LGHNT, CDR2 FRNRAP. This CDR3 is CASGLGRGHTEAFF. DNA of the CDR3: TGTGCTAGTGGTTTAGGCAGGGGGCATACCGAAGCTTTCTTT.

The chain carries TRBV9 and TRBJ2-1; 15 bases map to TRBD2. The CDR3 has 18 residues. Germline trimming cut 4 bases from V and 0 bases from J; bases unmatched to any gene: 5. In germline, CDR1 is SGDLS, CDR2 YYNGEE. The CDR3 loop is CASSSGLAGGSSYNEQFF. CDR3 in DNA: TGTGCCAGCAGCTCCGGACTAGCGGGAGGGAGCTCCTACAATGAGCAGTTCTTC.

The V call is TRBV6-5, the J call TRBJ2-7; TRBD1 matches at 9 bases. Germline CDR1 MNHEY, CDR2 SVGAGI. CDR3 size: 15 residues. J lost 6 bases, V lost 7 bases, and 13 bases had no gene match. DNA for the CDR3: TGTGCCAGCACCAGTGTATTGGGACAGGGTCTCGAGCAGTACTTC. The encoded protein is CASTSVLGQGLEQYF.

The genes are TRBV5-1 and TRBJ2-7; D is unclear. Trimming stripped 4 bases from V and 0 bases from J, with 17 bases between. CDR1 and CDR2 (germline): SGHRS, YFSETQ. CDR3 length: 16 residues. In DNA, the CDR3 is TGCGCCAGCAGCCCCACCGTGATGAGGAGCTCCTACGAGCAGTACTTC. This gives the protein CASSPTVMRSSYEQYF.

This clone was seen a handful of times. The rearrangement joins TRBV10-3 to TRBJ1-2, with 8 bases matching TRBD1. Germline loops: CDR1 ENHRY, CDR2 SYGVKD. V lost 2 bases to trimming and J lost 2 bases; unmatched junction nucleotides: 7. This CDR3 region has 16 residues. CDR3 DNA sequence: TGTGCCATCAGTGAGCCTGGACAGGGACCAAACTATGGCTACACCTTC. It translates to CAISEPGQGPNYGYTF.

This clone was seen a single time. The gene calls are TRBV3-1 (or the pseudogene TRBV3-2) and TRBJ1-2, with 7 bases fitting TRBD1. CDR3 size: 16 residues. Trimming at V came to 3 bases and at J to 4 bases, leaving 11 bases not matched to a gene. CDR1 is LGHDT, CDR2 YNNKEL, per germline (reference sequence). The CDR3 protein is CASSHSDRVQGYGYTF. The CDR3 DNA sequence: TGTGCCAGCAGCCACTCCGACAGGGTTCAGGGCTATGGCTACACCTTC.